This TCR beta chain was found in a study of T cells of healthy individuals. Each CDR3 protein gets one entry after TCRdb re-called the 5' RACE reads with MiXCR. The profile covers approximately 52,000 distinct CDR3 sequences, with about 15% appearing a single time and roughly a sixth taken by the ten largest. This clonotype showed up just a few times. V shed 1 base, J shed 7 bases, and the junction held 5 bases outside the gene matches. The CDR3 is made up of 14 amino acids. The germline V gene encodes CDR1 SGHRS and CDR2 YFSETQ. This clonotype originated in a human donor in good health. The V gene is TRBV5-1, the J gene TRBJ2-7, with 10 positions matching TRBD2. CDR3 sequence: CASSLRLAGVEQYF. The DNA of the CDR3 is TGCGCCAGCAGCTTGAGGCTAGCGGGGGTAGAGCAGTACTTC.